This section outlines one TCR beta chain sequence together with its context. What it recognizes is unknown. Profiled with immunoSEQ multiplex PCR; TCRdb holds only in-frame clones, not every one. Among 20,000 or so clones listed, roughly 80% were seen once. Sorted T cells were CFSE-labeled and cultured 5 days with allogeneic regulatory or mature dendritic cells at 1:10. Memory T cells were CD45RO+, naive were CD45RA+, sorted by FACS. V was clipped by 4 bases and J by 0 bases, with 17 bases between them. This CDR3 region has 17 residues. CDR1 and CDR2 from the germline V gene are MNHNS and SASEGT. These data belong to a study of regulatory dendritic cells for organ transplantation. In the study overall: Regulatory dendritic cells came from monocytes given vitamin D3 and IL-10.

The rearrangement links TRBV6-1 to TRBJ2-3, with D hard to call. The origin of this receptor is a human donor in good health. Sequenced: memory CD4+ T cells from blood cultured with regulatory dendritic cells. Specified subset: CD45RO+ memory T cells. CDR3 residues: CASSGFPRRRSTDTQYF. CDR3 bases: TGTGCCAGCAGTGGATTCCCTAGGCGCCGTAGCACAGATACGCAGTATTTT.